The subject of this entry is one T cell receptor (beta chain). The antigen is unknown. Every one of the donors was a Caucasian adult that lived in Nashville, Tennessee. Partitioning of CD4+ cells yielded a CD45RA+ naive subset and a CD45RA-negative memory subset. Using immunoSEQ multiplex PCR, the repertoire was profiled, and TCRdb retains in-frame clones only, with some absent. The sample consists of 1,500,000 or so clones, approximately 98.5% of them appearing once. The data derive from a study of shared clonotypes between healthy human individuals. Study-wide context: Per-donor plates numbered three CD4 naive, three CD4 memory, two CD8 naive and one CD8 memory. Study outcomes and limitations: Non-shared clonotypes were found to have lower generation probabilities than the clonotypes that were shared by all four of the sorted-subset donors.

Between the trimmed V and J ends, which lost 3 bases and 5 bases, there was a span of 17 bases. The CDR3 runs 15 residues. Germline V gene data show CDR1 as SGHRS and CDR2 as YFSETQ. The chain links TRBV5-1 to TRBJ2-5; no clear D. The TCR was taken from a man aged 30 to 39 in good health. Material: naive CD4+ T cells sorted from blood. Stated subset: CD45RA+ positively selected. CDR3 in DNA: TGCGCCAGCAGCTGGACGCCAGACAAACGGGAGACCCAGTACTTC. It is translated as CASSWTPDKRETQYF.